The table lists the clone carrying this T cell receptor beta chain with a few counts. This entry comes from a study of regulatory T cells in long-lasting Graves disease. The CDR3 is 15 residues long. The V and J ends lost 5 bases and 5 bases respectively, with 18 bases between them. The germline V gene has CDR1 SGHTA and CDR2 FQGNSA. Time point: newly diagnosed GD, antithyroid drugs for less than 3 months. The authors made the TCR library using RNA they extracted from PBMCs. Construction of TCR beta libraries relied on iRepertoire HTBI primers and on Arm-PCR targeting CDR3 regions. MiXCR, run by TCRdb on the multiplex PCR reads, gives a single entry per CDR3 protein. The repertoire holds about 210,000 distinct CDR3 sequences, with 15% to 20% as singletons. Separately, the same data were catalogued under a study of T cells in Graves' hyperthyroidism and ophthalmopathy.

V and J are TRBV7-2 and TRBJ1-1; D possibly corresponds to TRBD1 (6 bases). The sequence came from a woman in her twenties or thirties with Graves disease. The material sequenced was peripheral blood mononuclear cells (PBMCs), taken at new diagnosis, from a patient treated with antithyroid drugs. This CDR3 is CASSPQGQGWTEAFF. CDR3 sequence (DNA): TGTGCCAGCAGCCCCCAGGGGCAGGGGTGGACTGAAGCTTTCTTT.